Shown below are 20 T cell receptor beta chains from a single sample sequenced in a study of T cell responses to AZD1222 COVID-19 vaccine. Sequenced by immunoSEQ multiplex PCR; TCRdb stores in-frame clones only, minus some. In the table there are approximately 99,000 clones, approximately 89% of which are singletons. The sample consisted of peripheral blood, taken on day 0 of MenACWY control vaccination. Source of these receptors: an adult in good health.

A word on this clone: The junction and the germline gene differ at one end; a read error may be behind it. The genes are TRBV7-7 and TRBJ2-5; the D is unclear. The germline V gene encodes CDR1 SSHAT and CDR2 FNYEAQ (reference sequence). CDR3 length: 14 residues. The CDR3 reads CASSPIPAQETQYF. CDR3 coding DNA: TGTGCTAGCAGCCCTATTCCAGCCCAAGAGACCCAGTACTTC.

The chain recombines TRBV6-5 with TRBJ1-2, with D unresolved. The CDR3 is 14 amino acids. The germline gives CDR1 MNHEY, CDR2 SVGAGI. Trimming took 6 bases from V and 5 from J, leaving 16 bases between them. The CDR3 nucleotides read TGTGCCAGCAGACCCCCACTTCTGGGGTATGGCTACACCTTC. Its translation is CASRPPLLGYGYTF.

The chain links TRBV7-2 to TRBJ1-4; D not certain. The CDR3 loop spans 13 amino acids. Germline V CDR1 and CDR2: SGHTA, FQGNSA. V lost 1 base, J lost 8 bases, and 8 bases lay in between. The CDR3 coding sequence is TGTGCCAGCAGCTTAGAACAGAGGGAAAAACTGTTTTTT. Amino acids: CASSLEQREKLFF.

The chain uses TRBV5-1 and TRBJ2-7; perhaps TRBD1 as D (6 bases). This CDR3 is 15 amino acids long. V lost 1 base and J 2 bases, leaving 13 bases between the germline ends. CDR1 and CDR2 (germline): SGHRS, YFSETQ. For the CDR3, the DNA is TGCGCCAGCAGCTTGAGGGAGCAGGGGACCTACGAGCAGTACTTC. Its translation is CASSLREQGTYEQYF.

This chain links TRBV5-1 with TRBJ2-7; D unclear. V lost 1 base, J lost 2 bases, and 13 bases lay in between. Germline V lookup: CDR1 SGHRS, CDR2 YFSETQ. This CDR3 spans 15 amino acids. CDR3 loop: CASSLIFKGTYEQYF. The CDR3 bases are TGCGCCAGCAGCTTGATCTTTAAGGGCACCTACGAGCAGTACTTC.

By share, this clone ranks as medium-sized. The rearrangement joins TRBV23-1 to TRBJ1-2; TRBD1 matches at 7 bases. TRBV23-1 is classed as an ORF, of uncertain function. The junction had 9 bases not matched to a gene; V was cut back by 0 bases and J by 2 bases. The CDR3 covers 17 residues. CDR3 coding DNA: TGCGCCAGCAGTCAATCGTTGCAGGGGGGGACGAACTATGGCTACACCTTC. The encoded protein is CASSQSLQGGTNYGYTF.

The rearrangement links TRBV4-2 to TRBJ1-2; a weak D match, TRBD1 (5 bases). The CDR3 totals 14 residues. Germline CDR1 reads LGHNA; CDR2 reads YNFKEQ. V gave up 3 bases and J gave up 2 bases, with 10 bases separating them. Here the CDR3 DNA reads TGTGCCAGCAGCCAGCTTGACAGAAACTATGGCTACACCTTC. Its translation is CASSQLDRNYGYTF.

V is TRBV20-1 and J is TRBJ2-5; D not certain. From germline, CDR1 is DFQATT and CDR2 SNEGSKA (reference sequence). CDR3 length: 10 residues. Trimming left V 4 bases short and J 2 bases short, with 2 bases between. The CDR3 protein is CSATQETQYF. The DNA for the CDR3 is TGCAGTGCTACTCAAGAGACCCAGTACTTC.

The chain has TRBV6-5 and TRBJ2-1; D tentatively reads TRBD1 or TRBD2 (5 bases each). V was shortened by 6 bases and J by 2 bases, with 14 bases between the two germline ends. The germline V gene encodes CDR1 MNHEY and CDR2 SVGAGI. The CDR3 sequence is 15 residues long. This CDR3 is CASSHRTGPYNEQFF. CDR3 DNA sequence: TGTGCCAGCAGCCATAGAACGGGGCCCTACAATGAGCAGTTCTTC.

The chain couples TRBV24-1 to TRBJ1-6; weak D call: TRBD1 (6 bases). The V end lost 5 bases, the J end lost 6 bases, and 10 bases lay between the germline ends. Germline V gene sequence: CDR1 KGHDR, CDR2 SFDVKD. This CDR3 comprises 14 residues. The CDR3 protein is CATSVDSTNSPLHF. The CDR3 nucleotides read TGTGCCACCAGTGTGGACAGTACTAATTCACCCCTCCACTTT.

The chain links TRBV2 to TRBJ1-5; D unresolved. The germline V gene has CDR1 SNHLY and CDR2 FYNNEI. CDR3 length equals 15 residues. The germline V and J ends were trimmed by 4 bases and 5 bases, with 15 bases remaining between them. The CDR3 bases are TGTGCCAGCAGTGTTGTGGGAAGGGAATATCAGCCCCAGCATTTT. This encodes CASSVVGREYQPQHF.

The V and J genes are TRBV19 and TRBJ1-1; D gene uncertain. Trimming took off 4 bases at V and 0 bases at J, with 18 bases between the two ends. The CDR3 contains 17 residues. CDR1 and CDR2 (germline): LNHDA, SQIVND (reference sequence). In DNA form, the CDR3 reads TGTGCCAGTAGTAATGTCGAATGGAAACGATTGAACACTGAAGCTTTCTTT. Amino acids: CASSNVEWKRLNTEAFF.

The V gene is TRBV5-6, the J gene TRBJ1-5, with D unclear. Germline V CDR1 and CDR2: SGHDT, YYEEEE. Trimming stripped 3 bases from V and 6 bases from J, with 7 bases between. This CDR3 is 12 amino acids long. In nucleotides, the CDR3 is TGTGCCAGCAGCTCTAACCGTCAGCCCCAGCATTTT. Translated: CASSSNRQPQHF.

J is TRBJ2-7 and V is TRBV10-3; D unclear. V was cut by 6 bases and J by 2 bases, with 11 bases left in between. Germline V gene sequence: CDR1 ENHRY, CDR2 SYGVKD. The CDR3 loop spans 13 amino acids. The CDR3 DNA follows: TGTGCCATCAGAGGACCGTCTCCCTACGAGCAGTACTTC. It translates to CAIRGPSPYEQYF.

V gene TRBV5-6 combines with J gene TRBJ2-1; 13 bases line up with TRBD2. Germline CDR1 reads SGHDT; CDR2 reads YYEEEE. V shed 5 bases, J shed 0 bases, and the junction held 2 bases outside the gene matches. The length of the CDR3 is 16 residues. CDR3 sequence reads: CASRRLAGGSYNEQFF. The CDR3 DNA sequence: TGTGCCAGCAGGCGACTAGCGGGGGGCTCCTACAATGAGCAGTTCTTC.

The J gene is TRBJ2-7, the V gene TRBV15; D ambiguous. Between the trimmed V and J ends, which lost 9 bases and 2 bases, there was a span of 14 bases. This CDR3 is 13 amino acids long. Germline CDR1 reads LNHNV; CDR2 reads YYDKDF (reference sequence). This CDR3 is CATSRAETYEQYF. The CDR3 DNA reads TGTGCCACAAGCCGGGCAGAAACCTACGAGCAGTACTTC.

This clone is a singleton in its sample. The CDR3 bases are TGTGCCAGTACCGATGGCCCCGCAGGGCGCACAGATACGCAGTATTTT. It yields the protein CASTDGPAGRTDTQYF. J is TRBJ2-3 and V is TRBV19; TRBD1 is a possible D gene (5 bases). CDR1 is LNHDA, CDR2 SQIVND, per germline (reference sequence). The ends were cut back, 7 bases at V and 1 base at J, with 18 bases in the middle. The CDR3 length is 16 residues.

The rearrangement links TRBV11-1 to TRBJ2-6, with 8 bases that match TRBD1. This CDR3 spans 15 amino acids. V trimming: 8 bases; J trimming: 2 bases; junction bases outside the gene matches: 5. Germline V gene sequence: CDR1 SGHAT, CDR2 FQDESV (reference sequence). The CDR3 is CASGHRGAGANVLTF. Here the CDR3 DNA reads TGTGCCAGCGGCCACAGGGGGGCTGGGGCCAACGTCCTGACTTTC.

In its sample, this clone was seen a few times. The chain combines TRBV7-9 with TRBJ2-7; the D is unclear. This CDR3 has 12 amino acids. Trimming shortened V by 4 bases and J by 4 bases, and 8 bases separated the two germline ends. CDR1 is SEHNR and CDR2 is FQNEAQ in the germline V gene (reference sequence). The CDR3 is CASSWGPYEQYF. The CDR3 nucleotides are TGTGCCAGCAGCTGGGGTCCTTACGAGCAGTACTTC.

The V call is TRBV18, the J call TRBJ1-6; the D is unclear. V was pared by 6 bases and J by 0 bases, with 6 bases between. The CDR3 contains 14 residues. CDR1 is KGHSH and CDR2 is LQKENI in the germline V gene. The CDR3 protein is CASSPGSYNSPLHF. In nucleotides, the CDR3 is TGTGCCAGCTCCCCGGGCTCCTATAATTCACCCCTCCACTTT. Combining the CDR3 with reference TRBV18 and TRBJ1-6 gives the whole variable domain NAGVMQNPRHLVRRRGQEARLRCSPMKGHSHVYWYRQLPEEGLKFMVYLQKENIIDESGMPKERFSAEFPKEGPSILRIQQVVRGDSAAYFCASSPGSYNSPLHFGNGTRLTVT.